This T cell receptor beta chain was retrieved from a study of CD8 T cells in Susac syndrome. A quantity of roughly 0.5 to 1 ug RNA underwent reverse transcription using random hexamers. TCRdb re-analysed the immunoSEQ multiplex PCR reads in MiXCR, keeping a single row per CDR3 protein. Of about 440,000 distinct CDR3 sequences in the sample, more than 70% were seen once. On this clonotype itself: Its antigen is unidentified.

Study observations and caveats: The study conceded that relatively few individuals underwent its TCR sequencing and HLA analysis.

CDR1 MGHRA and CDR2 YSYEKL come from the germline V gene. Deletions cut 0 bases from V and 1 base from J, with 7 bases between. This CDR3 comprises 16 residues. Sequencing used CD8+ T cells from PBMCs. The TCR originated in a human donor with multiple sclerosis. The V call is TRBV4-1, the J call TRBJ2-6; no clear D gene. This CDR3 reads CASSQEDGSGANVLTF. Written as DNA, the CDR3 is TGCGCCAGCAGCCAAGAAGATGGGTCTGGGGCCAACGTCCTGACTTTC.